This T cell receptor (beta chain) emerged from a study of CD8+ T cells in alopecia areata. The study's findings and limits: Sequence data from scalp samples additionally include resident alphabeta T cells of normal skin.

V trimming: 1 base; J trimming: 7 bases; junction bases outside the gene matches: 9. The germline gives CDR1 SGHAT, CDR2 FQNNGV. The CDR3 is 16 residues long. Extracted RNA was reverse transcribed into cDNA, the sequencing template. The data were produced by immunoSEQ multiplex PCR, yet TCRdb's version contains in-frame clones alone and is incomplete. Of about 220,000 clones in the sample, 50% to 70% are singletons; the top ten hold 1.5% to 2%. As for this clone: Its antigen is not known.

Treatment defined: oral pan-JAK inhibitor, 5-10 mg twice daily. This receptor was obtained from a human donor with alopecia areata. The specimen was CD4+ T cells sorted from blood, collected at week 4, from a patient treated with tofacitinib. This sequence joins TRBV11-2 and TRBJ2-3, with 9 bases fitting TRBD2. In DNA form, the CDR3 reads TGTGCCAGCAGCTTAGGGGGGCGGCTAGCGGGGAATACGCAGTATTTT. It specifies CASSLGGRLAGNTQYF.